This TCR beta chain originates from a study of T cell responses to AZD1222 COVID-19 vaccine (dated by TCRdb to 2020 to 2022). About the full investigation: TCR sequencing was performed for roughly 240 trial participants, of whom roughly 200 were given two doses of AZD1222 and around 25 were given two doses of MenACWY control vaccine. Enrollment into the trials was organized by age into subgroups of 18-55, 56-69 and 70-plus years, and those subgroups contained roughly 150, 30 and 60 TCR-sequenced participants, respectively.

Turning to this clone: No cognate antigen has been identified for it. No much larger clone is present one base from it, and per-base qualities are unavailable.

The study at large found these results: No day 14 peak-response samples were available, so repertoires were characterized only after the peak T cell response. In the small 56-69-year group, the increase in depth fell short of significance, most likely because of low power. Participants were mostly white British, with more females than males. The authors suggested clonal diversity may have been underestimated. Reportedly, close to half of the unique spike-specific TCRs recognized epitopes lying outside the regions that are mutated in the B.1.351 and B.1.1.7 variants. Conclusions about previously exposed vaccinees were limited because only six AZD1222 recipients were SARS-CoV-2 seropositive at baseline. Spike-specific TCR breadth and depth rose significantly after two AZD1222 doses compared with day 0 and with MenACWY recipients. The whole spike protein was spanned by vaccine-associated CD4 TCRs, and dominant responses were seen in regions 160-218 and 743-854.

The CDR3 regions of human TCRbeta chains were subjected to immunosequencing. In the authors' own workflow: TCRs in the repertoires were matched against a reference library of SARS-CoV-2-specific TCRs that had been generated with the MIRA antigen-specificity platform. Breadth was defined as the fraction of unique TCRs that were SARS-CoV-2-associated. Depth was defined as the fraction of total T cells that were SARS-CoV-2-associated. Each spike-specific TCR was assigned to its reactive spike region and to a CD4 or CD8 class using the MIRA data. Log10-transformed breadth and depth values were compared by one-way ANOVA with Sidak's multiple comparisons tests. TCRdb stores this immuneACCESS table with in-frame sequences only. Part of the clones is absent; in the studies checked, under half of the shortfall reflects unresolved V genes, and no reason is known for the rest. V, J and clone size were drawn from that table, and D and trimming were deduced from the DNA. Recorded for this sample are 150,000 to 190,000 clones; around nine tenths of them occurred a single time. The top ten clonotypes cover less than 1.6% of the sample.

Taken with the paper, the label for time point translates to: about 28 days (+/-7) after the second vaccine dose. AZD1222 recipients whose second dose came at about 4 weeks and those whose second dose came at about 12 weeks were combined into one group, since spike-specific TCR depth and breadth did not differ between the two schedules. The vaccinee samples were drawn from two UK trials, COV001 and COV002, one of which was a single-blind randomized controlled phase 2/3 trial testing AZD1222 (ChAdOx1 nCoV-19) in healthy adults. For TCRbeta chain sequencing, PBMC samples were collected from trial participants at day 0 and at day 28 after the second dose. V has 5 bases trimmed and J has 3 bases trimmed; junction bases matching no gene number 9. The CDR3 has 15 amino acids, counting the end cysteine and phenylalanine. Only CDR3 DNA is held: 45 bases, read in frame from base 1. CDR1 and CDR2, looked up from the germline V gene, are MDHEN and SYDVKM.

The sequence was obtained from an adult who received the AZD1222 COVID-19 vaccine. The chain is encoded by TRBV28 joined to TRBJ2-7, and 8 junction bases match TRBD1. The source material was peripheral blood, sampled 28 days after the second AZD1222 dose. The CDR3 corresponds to CASSQLSTGDYEQYF. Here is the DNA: TGTGCCAGCAGTCAACTATCGACAGGGGACTACGAGCAGTACTTC.